These 8 T cell receptor beta chains were sequenced from one sample in a study of blood T cell repertoires in COVID-19. Libraries were prepared by immunoSEQ multiplex PCR; TCRdb keeps only in-frame clonotypes and omits some of them. The sample holds over 150,000 clones, around nine tenths seen once. The sequenced material came from peripheral blood. All receptors derive from a man aged 35 to 55 with active or convalescent COVID-19.

The V and J genes are TRBV30 and TRBJ2-3; TRBD1 matches 7 bases. V lost 2 bases to trimming and J lost 0 bases; unmatched junction nucleotides: 2. Germline V gene data show CDR1 as GTSNPN and CDR2 as SVGIG (reference sequence). This CDR3 region has 14 residues. The CDR3 sequence: CAWSPTGSTDTQYF. CDR3 sequence (DNA): TGTGCCTGGAGTCCGACAGGGAGCACAGATACGCAGTATTTT.

This clone appeared a few times. The chain has TRBV4-3 and TRBJ1-3; D gene uncertain. V lost 0 bases to trimming and J lost 0 bases, with 6 bases between them. CDR1 LGHNA and CDR2 YSLEER come from the germline V gene. The length of the CDR3 is 15 residues. CDR3 region: CASSQDTYSGNTIYF. The CDR3 region has the DNA TGCGCCAGCAGCCAAGATACCTACTCTGGAAACACCATATATTTT.

V is TRBV7-9 and J is TRBJ1-6, with 7 bases identical to TRBD1. Trimming took 0 bases from V and 10 from J; bases not matched to a gene: 3. The CDR3 has 14 residues. The germline V gene encodes CDR1 SEHNR and CDR2 FQNEAQ (reference sequence). The CDR3 loop is CASSLAAGGSPLHF. The CDR3 coding sequence is TGTGCCAGCAGCTTAGCGGCAGGGGGATCACCCCTCCACTTT.

The chain combines TRBV4-1 with TRBJ1-2, with D possibly TRBD1 on 5 matching bases. The CDR3 contains 16 residues. Trimming left V 1 base short and J 0 bases short, with 12 bases between. In germline, CDR1 is MGHRA, CDR2 YSYEKL. CDR3 DNA sequence: TGCGCCAGCAGCCAAGGCGGGGCCAACTCTAACTATGGCTACACCTTC. This sequence encodes CASSQGGANSNYGYTF.

The chain carries TRBV10-3 and TRBJ1-1, with 9 bases identical to TRBD1. Germline V gene sequence: CDR1 ENHRY, CDR2 SYGVKD. The CDR3 has 17 amino acids. The J segment lost 8 bases and the V segment lost 6 bases, leaving 19 bases of the junction unmatched. The CDR3 region is CAIRTKKYGQGRGEAFF. CDR3 DNA: TGTGCCATCAGAACGAAAAAATATGGACAGGGGAGGGGGGAAGCTTTCTTT.

The CDR3 DNA is TGTGCCATCAGTGCGGGGACCTACGAGCAGTACTTC. Amino acids: CAISAGTYEQYF. The chain combines TRBV10-3 with TRBJ2-7, with D possibly TRBD2 on 5 matching bases. This CDR3 has 12 amino acids. Germline V gene sequence: CDR1 ENHRY, CDR2 SYGVKD. Trimming removed 4 bases at V and 2 bases at J, with 6 bases between.

This clone was detected only once. The gene calls are TRBV5-5 and TRBJ1-1, with D possibly matching TRBD1 (6 bases). Trimming stripped 1 base from V and 7 bases from J, with 11 bases between. The CDR3 has 13 amino acids. The germline V gene encodes CDR1 SGHKS and CDR2 YYEKEE (reference sequence). CDR3 in DNA: TGTGCCAGCAGCTTGACAGGGTTGGTTGAAGCTTTCTTT. Its translation: CASSLTGLVEAFF.

The rearrangement uses TRBV19 and TRBJ1-3; D is unresolved. This CDR3 comprises 14 residues. Germline V gene lookup returns CDR1 LNHDA and CDR2 SQIVND (reference sequence). Trimming stripped 5 bases from V and 2 bases from J, with 10 bases between. The CDR3 sequence is CASSQGLPGNTIYF. The CDR3 nucleotides read TGTGCCAGTAGTCAAGGACTTCCTGGAAACACCATATATTTT.